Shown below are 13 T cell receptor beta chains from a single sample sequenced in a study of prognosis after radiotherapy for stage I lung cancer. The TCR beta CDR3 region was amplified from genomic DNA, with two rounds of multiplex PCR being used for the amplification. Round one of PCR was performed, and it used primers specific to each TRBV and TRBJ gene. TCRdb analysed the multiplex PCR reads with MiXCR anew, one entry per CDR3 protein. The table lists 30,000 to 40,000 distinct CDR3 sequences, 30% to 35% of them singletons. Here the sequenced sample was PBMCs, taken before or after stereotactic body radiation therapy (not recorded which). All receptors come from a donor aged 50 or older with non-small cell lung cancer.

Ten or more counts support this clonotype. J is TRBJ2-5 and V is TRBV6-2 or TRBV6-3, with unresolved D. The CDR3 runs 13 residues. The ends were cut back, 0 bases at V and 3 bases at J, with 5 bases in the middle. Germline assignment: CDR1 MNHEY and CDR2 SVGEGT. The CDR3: CASSYSRKETQYF. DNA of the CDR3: TGTGCCAGCAGTTACTCGCGAAAAGAGACCCAGTACTTC.

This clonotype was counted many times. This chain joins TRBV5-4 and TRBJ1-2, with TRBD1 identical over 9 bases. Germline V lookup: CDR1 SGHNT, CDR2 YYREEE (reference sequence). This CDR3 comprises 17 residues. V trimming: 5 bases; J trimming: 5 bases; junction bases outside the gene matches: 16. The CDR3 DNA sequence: TGTGCCAGCAGTATGCCCGCGGGACAGGGCGGTTTATATGGCTACACCTTC. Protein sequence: CASSMPAGQGGLYGYTF. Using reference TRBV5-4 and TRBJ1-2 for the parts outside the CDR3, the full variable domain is ETGVTQSPTHLIKTRGQQVTLRCSSQSGHNTVSWYQQALGQGPQFIFQYYREEENGRGNFPPRFSGLQFPNYSSELNVNALELDDSALYLCASSMPAGQGGLYGYTFGSGTRLTVV.

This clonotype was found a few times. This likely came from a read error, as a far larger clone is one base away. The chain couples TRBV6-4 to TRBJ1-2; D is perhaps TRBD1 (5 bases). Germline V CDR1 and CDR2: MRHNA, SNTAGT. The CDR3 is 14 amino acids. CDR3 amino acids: CASRSGGRGYDYTF. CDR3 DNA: TGTGCCAGCAGGTCCGGGGGACGGGGCTATGACTACACCTTC.

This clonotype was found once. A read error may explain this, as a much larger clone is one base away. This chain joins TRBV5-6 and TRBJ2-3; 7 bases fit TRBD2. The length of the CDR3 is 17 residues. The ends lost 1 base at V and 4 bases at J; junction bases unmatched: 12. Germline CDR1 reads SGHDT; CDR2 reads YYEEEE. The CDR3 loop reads CASSLRWVGGGSDTQYF. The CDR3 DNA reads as TGTGCCAGCAGCTTGCGGTGGGTGGGCGGGGGTTCAGATACGCAGTATTTT.

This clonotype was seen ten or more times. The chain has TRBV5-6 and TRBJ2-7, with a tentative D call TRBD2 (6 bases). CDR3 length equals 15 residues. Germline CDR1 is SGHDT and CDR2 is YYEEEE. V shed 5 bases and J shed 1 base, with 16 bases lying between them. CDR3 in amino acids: CASSLVGGGSYEQYF. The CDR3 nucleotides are TGTGCCAGCAGTCTGGTGGGAGGCGGATCCTACGAGCAGTACTTC.

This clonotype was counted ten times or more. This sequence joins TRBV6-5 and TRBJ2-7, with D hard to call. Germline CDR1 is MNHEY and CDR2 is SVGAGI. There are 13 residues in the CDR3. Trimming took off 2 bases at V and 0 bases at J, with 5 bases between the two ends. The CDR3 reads CASSYRSSYEQYF. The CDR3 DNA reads TGTGCCAGCAGTTACAGGTCCTCCTACGAGCAGTACTTC.

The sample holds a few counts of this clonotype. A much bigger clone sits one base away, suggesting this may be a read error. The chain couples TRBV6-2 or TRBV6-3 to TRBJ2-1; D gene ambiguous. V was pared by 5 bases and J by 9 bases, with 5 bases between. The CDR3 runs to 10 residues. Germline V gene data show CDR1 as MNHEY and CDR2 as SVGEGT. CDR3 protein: CASSGCEQFF. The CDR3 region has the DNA TGTGCCAGCAGTGGGTGTGAGCAGTTCTTC.

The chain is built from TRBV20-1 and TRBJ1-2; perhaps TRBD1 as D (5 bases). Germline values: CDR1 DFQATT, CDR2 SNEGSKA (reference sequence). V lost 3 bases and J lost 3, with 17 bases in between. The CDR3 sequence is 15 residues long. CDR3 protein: CSASDGTTGYYGYTF. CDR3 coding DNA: TGCAGTGCTAGTGACGGGACGACGGGGTACTATGGCTACACCTTC.

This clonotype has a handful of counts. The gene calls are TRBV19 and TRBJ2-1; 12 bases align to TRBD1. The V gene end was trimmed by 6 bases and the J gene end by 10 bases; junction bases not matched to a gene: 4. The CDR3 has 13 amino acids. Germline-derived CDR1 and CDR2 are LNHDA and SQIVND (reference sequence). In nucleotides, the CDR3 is TGTGCCAGTAGCGGGACAGGGGGCGGGGAGCAGTTCTTC. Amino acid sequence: CASSGTGGGEQFF.

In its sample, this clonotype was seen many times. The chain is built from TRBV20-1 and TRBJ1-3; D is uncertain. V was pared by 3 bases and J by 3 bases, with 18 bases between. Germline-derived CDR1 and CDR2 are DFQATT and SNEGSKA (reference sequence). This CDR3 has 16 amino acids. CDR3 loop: CSARPDGPWYGNTIYF. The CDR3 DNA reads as TGCAGTGCTAGGCCGGACGGACCCTGGTATGGAAACACCATATATTTT.

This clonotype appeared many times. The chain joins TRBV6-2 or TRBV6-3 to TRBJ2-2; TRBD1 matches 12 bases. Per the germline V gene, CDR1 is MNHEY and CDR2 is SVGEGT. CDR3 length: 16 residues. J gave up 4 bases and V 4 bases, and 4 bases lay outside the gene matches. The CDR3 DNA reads TGTGCCAGCAGTTCCCCGGGACAGGGGGCCACCGGGGAGCTGTTTTTT. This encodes CASSSPGQGATGELFF.

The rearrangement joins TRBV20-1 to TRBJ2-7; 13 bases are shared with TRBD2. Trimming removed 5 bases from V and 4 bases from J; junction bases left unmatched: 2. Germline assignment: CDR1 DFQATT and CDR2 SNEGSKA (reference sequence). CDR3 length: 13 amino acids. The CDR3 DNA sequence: TGCAGTGCTGAACTAGCGGGAGGGTACGAGCAGTACTTC. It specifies CSAELAGGYEQYF.

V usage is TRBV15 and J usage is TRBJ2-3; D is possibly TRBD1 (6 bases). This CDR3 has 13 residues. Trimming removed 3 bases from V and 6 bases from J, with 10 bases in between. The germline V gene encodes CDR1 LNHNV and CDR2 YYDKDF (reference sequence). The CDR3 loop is CATSRGARDTQYF. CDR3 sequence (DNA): TGTGCCACCAGCAGGGGGGCCCGGGATACGCAGTATTTT.